These 17 T cell receptor beta chains were sequenced from one sample in a study of vaccination and CD4 T cells after COVID-19. Sequenced with the Oncomine TCR Beta short-read assay was DNA taken from cultured CD4+ T cells. In TCRdb, the PCR reads were re-called with MiXCR into one record per CDR3 protein. The table shows around 11,000 distinct CDR3 sequences, with 40% to 45% occurring only once. The sample's treatment: approximately nine-day PBMC culture with coronavirus spike peptide pools or control peptides (ViraFEST assay). Their cognate antigens are unknown. The starting material was CD4+ T cells from blood, cultured in vitro, obtained after SARS-CoV-2 vaccination. These TCRs come from a human donor who had recovered from COVID-19.

This clonotype was recorded a few times. This rearrangement joins TRBV6-1 to TRBJ1-1; TRBD1 is a possible D gene (6 bases). The V gene's germline CDR1 is MNHNS and CDR2 SASEGT. The length of the CDR3 is 14 residues. Deletions cut 7 bases from V and 5 bases from J, with 17 bases between. The CDR3 DNA is TGTGCCAGCACCCCACAGGGAGGTCGGACTGAAGCTTTCTTT. Protein: CASTPQGGRTEAFF.

The chain combines TRBV20-1 with TRBJ1-5; D is unclear. The V and J ends lost 6 bases and 0 bases respectively, with 12 bases between them. Germline CDR1 and CDR2: DFQATT and SNEGSKA (reference sequence). The CDR3 covers 14 residues. This CDR3 is CSAPFGISNQPQHF. Written as DNA, the CDR3 is TGCAGTGCACCTTTCGGAATTAGCAATCAGCCCCAGCATTTT.

With respect to this clonotype: A read error may produce the germline difference seen at one junction end. The V and J genes are TRBV7-6 and TRBJ2-7; perhaps TRBD2 as D (5 bases). The CDR3 consists of 13 residues. The germline V gene has CDR1 SGHVS and CDR2 FNYEAQ. The CDR3 region has the DNA TGTGCCAGCAGCTTATCCCTAGACTACGGGCAGTACTTC. Translating gives CASSLSLDYGQYF.

The rearrangement uses TRBV7-9 and TRBJ2-1, with 13 bases that match TRBD2. This CDR3 is 15 amino acids long. The V segment lost 4 bases and the J segment 10 bases; nucleotides outside the gene matches: 7. The germline V gene encodes CDR1 SEHNR and CDR2 FQNEAQ (reference sequence). CDR3 loop: CASSSGLAGVREQFF. As DNA, the CDR3 is TGTGCCAGCAGCTCTGGACTAGCGGGAGTCAGAGAGCAGTTCTTC.

This clonotype turned up a few times. The chain joins TRBV28 to TRBJ2-2; unclear D gene. Between the trimmed V and J ends, which lost 3 bases and 0 bases, there was a span of 8 bases. Per the germline V gene, CDR1 is MDHEN and CDR2 is SYDVKM. This CDR3 comprises 15 residues. The DNA of the CDR3 is TGTGCCAGCAGTTTCGGCACGCCGAACACCGGGGAGCTGTTTTTT. Translated, it gives CASSFGTPNTGELFF.

This chain connects TRBV20-1 to TRBJ1-2; perhaps TRBD1 as D (6 bases). V was trimmed by 3 bases and J by 4 bases, leaving 15 bases between them. Germline V gene lookup returns CDR1 DFQATT and CDR2 SNEGSKA (reference sequence). CDR3 length: 14 amino acids. This CDR3 reads CSARADSTFYGYTF. CDR3 sequence (DNA): TGCAGTGCTAGGGCGGACAGCACATTCTATGGCTACACCTTC.

The chain recombines TRBV7-6 with TRBJ2-1; 10 bases align to TRBD2. The ends lost 5 bases at V and 4 bases at J; junction bases unmatched: 11. This CDR3 has 17 amino acids. Germline V gene data show CDR1 as SGHVS and CDR2 as FNYEAQ. The DNA for the CDR3 is TGTGCCAGCAGCCTTAGTCGCCGGACTAGCGGATACAATGAGCAGTTCTTC. It translates to CASSLSRRTSGYNEQFF.

This clonotype has just a few counts. This rearrangement joins TRBV20-1 to TRBJ1-5, with D unclear. Trimming stripped 7 bases from V and 6 bases from J, with 19 bases between. CDR3 length: 14 residues. From germline, CDR1 is DFQATT and CDR2 SNEGSKA (reference sequence). CDR3 DNA: TGCAGTGGTCAAACCCCGCAGGTCAGTCAGCCCCAGCATTTT. As protein: CSGQTPQVSQPQHF.

V usage is TRBV19 and J usage is TRBJ2-3; TRBD1 agrees at 7 bases. The CDR3 loop spans 14 amino acids. V was pared by 3 bases and J by 5 bases, with 5 bases of the junction left unmatched. Germline assignment: CDR1 LNHDA and CDR2 SQIVND (reference sequence). The CDR3 loop reads CASSIYRGQDTQYF. In nucleotides, the CDR3 is TGTGCCAGTAGTATTTACAGGGGACAAGATACGCAGTATTTT.

The chain is built from TRBV7-9 and TRBJ1-2; D possibly corresponds to TRBD1 (5 bases). Germline CDR1 SEHNR, CDR2 FQNEAQ (reference sequence). Between the trimmed V and J ends, which lost 6 bases and 4 bases, there was a span of 12 bases. This CDR3 contains 13 residues. The DNA of the CDR3 is TGTGCCAGCAGTTATGACAGTCTCTATGGCTACACCTTC. Amino acid sequence: CASSYDSLYGYTF. Together with reference TRBV7-9 and TRBJ1-2, the CDR3 gives the full variable domain: DTGVSQNPRHKITKRGQNVTFRCDPISEHNRLYWYRQTLGQGPEFLTYFQNEAQLEKSRLLSDRFSAERPKGSFSTLEIQRTEQGDSAMYLCASSYDSLYGYTFGSGTRLTVV.

This rearrangement joins TRBV20-1 to TRBJ2-4; the D is unclear. The CDR3 is 13 amino acids. V was trimmed by 0 bases and J by 5 bases, leaving 8 bases between them. CDR1 and CDR2 from the germline V gene are DFQATT and SNEGSKA (reference sequence). CDR3 sequence: CSAREGTENIQYF. Here the CDR3 DNA reads TGCAGTGCTAGAGAAGGAACTGAAAACATTCAGTACTTC.

This clonotype was observed a single time. This sequence joins TRBV5-5 and TRBJ1-1, with no clear D. This CDR3 contains 13 residues. Germline CDR1 is SGHKS and CDR2 is YYEKEE (reference sequence). V lost 3 bases and J lost 0, with 6 bases in between. The chain's CDR3 is CASSSRMNTEAFF. DNA for the CDR3: TGTGCCAGCAGCTCCAGGATGAACACTGAAGCTTTCTTT. The whole variable domain, remainder taken from reference TRBV5-5 and TRBJ1-1, is DAGVTQSPTHLIKTRGQQVTLRCSPISGHKSVSWYQQVLGQGPQFIFQYYEKEERGRGNFPDRFSARQFPNYSSELNVNALLLGDSALYLCASSSRMNTEAFFGQGTRLTVV.

The chain couples TRBV6-1 to TRBJ1-4; 11 bases map to TRBD1. The CDR3 totals 15 residues. CDR1 is MNHNS and CDR2 is SASEGT in the germline V gene. V trimming: 7 bases; J trimming: 0 bases; junction bases outside the gene matches: 1. This CDR3 reads CASKGQGATNEKLFF. The CDR3 DNA reads TGTGCCAGCAAGGGACAGGGGGCAACTAATGAAAAACTGTTTTTT.

The V call is TRBV28, the J call TRBJ1-1; weak D call: TRBD1 (5 bases). Germline CDR1 and CDR2: MDHEN and SYDVKM. The CDR3 has 15 amino acids. Trimming took off 5 bases at V and 2 bases at J, with 15 bases between the two ends. The CDR3 bases are TGTGCCAGCAGTGGGGGAGGGGCTGCTAACACTGAAGCTTTCTTT. This gives the protein CASSGGGAANTEAFF.

This chain connects TRBV27 to TRBJ2-3; TRBD2 matches at 16 bases. Germline V gene sequence: CDR1 MNHEY, CDR2 SMNVEV (reference sequence). V gave up 1 base and J gave up 6 bases; unmatched junction bases: 4. This CDR3 is built from 17 residues. The CDR3: CASSLWGTSGRGDTQYF. The CDR3 DNA is TGTGCCAGCAGTTTATGGGGGACTAGCGGGAGGGGGGATACGCAGTATTTT.

The CDR3, as DNA: TGTGCCAGCAGTGAAGCTATTAGCGTCCGACACAATGAGCAGTTCTTC. Translated: CASSEAISVRHNEQFF. The rearrangement links TRBV6-1 to TRBJ2-1; possibly TRBD2 for D (5 bases). Germline CDR1 MNHNS, CDR2 SASEGT. The CDR3 contains 16 residues. V was shortened by 0 bases and J by 5 bases, with 14 bases between the two germline ends.

This chain links TRBV7-3 with TRBJ2-1; either TRBD1 or TRBD2 may supply D (6 bases each). V was clipped by 1 base and J by 5 bases, with 12 bases between them. The CDR3 is made up of 15 amino acids. Germline V gene data show CDR1 as SGHTA and CDR2 as FQGTGA. CDR3 loop: CASSLIGGPNNEQFF. The CDR3 DNA is TGTGCCAGCAGCTTAATTGGGGGGCCCAACAATGAGCAGTTCTTC.